The sequence of this T cell receptor beta chain was determined in a study of vaccination and CD4 T cells after COVID-19 (dated by TCRdb to 2021 to 2024). Background for the entire study: Convalescent patients had a positive SARS-CoV-2 result on nasal swab PCR, and of these patients, 8 or 9 had mild disease and one had severe disease. In the convalescent cohort there were six males and four females, among whom were two Hispanic individuals, seven Caucasians, two Asians and one multiracial person. Each participant got two doses of either the Pfizer-BioNTech BNT162b2 vaccine (n=8) or the Moderna mRNA-1273 vaccine (n=2). Post-COVID blood samples from convalescent patients were collected a median of 101 days after diagnosis, with a range of about 30 to 170 days. Post-vaccine blood samples were collected a median of approximately 72 days after the second vaccine dose, ranging from about 12 to 241 days. Culture stimuli were overlapping spike peptide pools from SARS-CoV-2 and from the common cold coronaviruses HCoV-NL63, HCoV-OC43 and HCoV-229E. In control cultures, a CEFX viral epitope pool was used as positive control, an HIV-1 Nef peptide pool was used as negative control, or no peptide was added. In about 11 COVID-19 convalescent patients and a handful of infection-naive healthy vaccine recipients, the spike-specific CD4+ TCR repertoire before mRNA vaccination was compared with the repertoire after mRNA vaccination. What the authors observed across the whole study: The median number of SARS-CoV-2-reactive clonotypes rose from 20 to 25 after infection to a few dozen after vaccination, but the change was not significant. In convalescent patients, a median approximately 86% of post-vaccine SARS-CoV-2-reactive clones were detected only after vaccination, and vaccine-specific priming was suggested by this finding. Of the vaccine-specific clones found in convalescent patients, nearly all (304 of 307) were mono-reactive for SARS-CoV-2 spike instead of being cross-reactive with common cold coronaviruses. Relatively few convalescent patients were included in the study, and early timepoints after natural infection were not analyzed.

The treatment or condition label, read with the paper, signifies: approximately 10-day PBMC culture with coronavirus spike peptide pools or control peptides (ViraFEST assay). The ViraFEST assay was used in the study, in which antigen-specific T cells were expanded with peptide pools and expanded clonotypes were subsequently identified by TCR sequencing. Positive SARS-CoV-2 PCR tests in the convalescent patients dated from March to December 2020, before Alpha, Beta and Delta variants emerged in the United States. PBMCs were cultured at around 2.2 million per well in IMDM supplemented with about 5% human AB serum and around 9.5 IU/ml IL-2, with 9.5 to 10 ug/ml peptide pools added. On days 3 and 7, half of the culture medium was replaced with fresh IL-2-containing medium. Once the cells had been in culture for over nine days, the EasySep CD4+ T cell isolation kit was used to isolate CD4+ T cells by negative selection. Ficoll-Paque Plus gradient centrifugation was used to isolate PBMCs from whole blood, and the isolated PBMCs were then either used fresh or cryopreserved at -140C. In general, triplicate wells were set up for every culture condition.

Comment on this clonotype: Its antigen has not been determined. Qualities for individual bases were not recorded, and no much larger clone is one base off.

The library was produced with PCR. At the Johns Hopkins FTIC core, DNA from the cultured CD4+ T cells underwent TCR sequencing with the Oncomine TCR Beta short-read assay. The QIAamp micro DNA kit was used to extract genomic DNA from the cultured CD4+ T cells. Oncomine TCR Beta libraries from cultured CD4+ T cells were pooled with unique dual indexes and sequenced on an Illumina iSeq 100. As for the original processing: Non-productive sequences were removed, and CDR3s that did not start with C, did not end with F or W, or were shorter than 7 amino acids were discarded. The MANAFEST web application was used to identify antigen-specific clonotypes by comparing peptide-stimulated wells against reference wells and other culture wells. Positive clones required FDR below 0.05, an odds ratio above 5, and productive frequency above 0.1% in at least two of three replicate wells. A clonotype counted as cross-reactive if it showed significant expansion both in the SARS-CoV-2 spike wells and in at least one common cold coronavirus spike condition. CDR3 homology was assessed with Levenshtein distances (stringdist) and unrooted phylogenetic trees (ape) in R version 3.6.1. TCRdb trimmed the raw reads at Q25, called clones with MiXCR and kept productive beta chains. Each CDR3 protein gets just one entry, which takes the most common genes and DNA from the rows behind it. TCRdb's processing, not the study's, gives the V and J calls here. This sample is represented by about 14,000 distinct CDR3 sequences; approximately 30% of them were singletons. Approximately 10% of the sample is held by the ten biggest clonotypes.

This clonotype was obtained from a human donor who had recovered from COVID-19. The sample here was CD4+ T cells from blood, cultured in vitro, taken after SARS-CoV-2 vaccination.

The DNA sequence is as follows: TGTGCCAGCAGCGCAATAGGACAGGACCCATCCTACGGCTATGGCTACACCTTC. The resulting protein is CASSAIGQDPSYGYGYTF. The rearranged segments are TRBV7-2 and TRBJ1-2; 7 central bases correspond to TRBD1. Measured from the cysteine to the phenylalanine, the CDR3 is 18 residues long. Solely the CDR3 DNA is kept, with 54 bases framed from the first base. Trimming takes 5 bases off V and 4 bases off J; junction bases not matched to a gene: 19. The germline V gene supplies CDR1 SGHTA and CDR2 FQGNSA.